These 29 T cell receptor beta chains were all obtained from the same sample, sequenced in a study of blood T cell repertoires in COVID-19. Clones were sequenced by immunoSEQ multiplex PCR, and TCRdb holds only the in-frame ones, with some missing. There are approximately 200,000 clones in the sample; roughly 79% occur only once, and about 6.9% lies in the top ten. Sequenced sample: peripheral blood. The receptor source for this set is a human donor with acute or convalescent COVID-19. The donor label of this sample is uncertain.

The chain links TRBV5-1 to TRBJ2-2, with 10 bases matching TRBD1. Germline CDR1 and CDR2: SGHRS and YFSETQ. The CDR3 is made up of 15 amino acids. The trim removed 4 bases at V and 4 bases at J, leaving 4 bases unmatched. CDR3 in DNA: TGCGCCAGCAGCCTCCGGACAGGGGGCACCGGGGAGCTGTTTTTT. It is translated as CASSLRTGGTGELFF.

V is TRBV24-1 and J is TRBJ1-5; 8 nucleotides line up with TRBD1. V trimming: 6 bases; J trimming: 4 bases; junction bases outside the gene matches: 1. Germline CDR1 is KGHDR and CDR2 is SFDVKD. This CDR3 is 13 amino acids long. CDR3 DNA sequence: TGTGCCACCAGTCGACAGGGGAATCAGCCCCAGCATTTT. It specifies CATSRQGNQPQHF.

The chain's CDR3 is CASSLPHEREPQETQYF. CDR3 in DNA: TGTGCCAGCAGCCTGCCCCATGAGCGGGAGCCCCAAGAGACCCAGTACTTC. The rearrangement joins TRBV7-3 to TRBJ2-5; 8 positions match TRBD2. The CDR3 loop spans 17 amino acids. Germline values: CDR1 SGHTA, CDR2 FQGTGA. V dropped 5 bases and J dropped 1; count of bases not matched to a gene: 12.

The chain is built from TRBV4-1 and TRBJ1-4; 8 positions match TRBD1. The CDR3 covers 15 residues. V lost 1 base and J lost 7; bases outside the gene matches: 5. CDR1 is MGHRA, CDR2 YSYEKL, per germline. The CDR3 reads CASSQGDRGGEKLFF. CDR3 DNA sequence: TGCGCCAGCAGCCAAGGAGACAGGGGAGGTGAAAAACTGTTTTTT.

The chain uses TRBV24-1 and TRBJ2-7, with TRBD1 identical over 9 bases. The CDR3 runs 14 residues. Germline V gene data show CDR1 as KGHDR and CDR2 as SFDVKD. V gave up 5 bases and J gave up 2 bases; unmatched junction bases: 3. The CDR3 reads CATSAGQGAYEQYF. CDR3 DNA sequence: TGTGCCACCAGTGCGGGACAGGGCGCCTACGAGCAGTACTTC.

V is TRBV5-4 and J is TRBJ2-7; 9 bases are shared with TRBD1. Germline lookup yields CDR1 SGHNT and CDR2 YYREEE (reference sequence). J was trimmed by 3 bases and V by 3 bases; bases with no gene match: 4. The CDR3 is made up of 14 amino acids. The CDR3 nucleotides read TGTGCCAGCAGCTATCCGGGACAGGGCTACGAGCAGTACTTC. Protein sequence: CASSYPGQGYEQYF.

The genes are TRBV7-2 and TRBJ2-2; 11 nucleotides match TRBD2. The CDR3 sequence is 16 residues long. J lost 5 bases, V lost 5 bases, and 7 bases had no gene match. CDR1 is SGHTA, CDR2 FQGNSA, per germline. The CDR3 nucleotides are TGTGCCAGCAGCCCCCTACTAGCGGGAGTGACCGGGGAGCTGTTTTTT. This sequence encodes CASSPLLAGVTGELFF.

V and J are TRBV4-3 and TRBJ2-7; 8 bases line up with TRBD2. V trimming: 2 bases; J trimming: 3 bases; junction bases outside the gene matches: 3. The CDR3 runs to 14 residues. Germline CDR1 LGHNA, CDR2 YSLEER. This CDR3 reads CASSQRTSSYEQYF. The CDR3 DNA reads TGCGCCAGCAGCCAAAGGACTAGCAGCTACGAGCAGTACTTC.

The chain is built from TRBV7-2 and TRBJ2-7, with TRBD2 identical over 7 bases. CDR3 length: 14 residues. Germline CDR1 is SGHTA and CDR2 is FQGNSA. Trimming at V came to 2 bases and at J to 2 bases, leaving 3 bases not matched to a gene. The CDR3 DNA follows: TGTGCCAGCAGCTTACAAGCGGGGACCTACGAGCAGTACTTC. Encoded protein: CASSLQAGTYEQYF.

The chain links TRBV29-1 to TRBJ2-7, with 12 bases fitting TRBD2. Germline CDR1 and CDR2: SQVTM and ANQGSEA. With 6 bases clipped from V and 3 bases from J, the junction kept 6 bases outside the gene matches. This CDR3 has 14 residues. The DNA for the CDR3 is TGCAGCGTGAAAGGACTAGCGGGGAACTACGAGCAGTACTTC. As protein: CSVKGLAGNYEQYF.

This clone was observed a single time. The CDR3 loop reads CASSPTATNEKLFF. CDR3 nucleotides: TGTGCCAGCTCCCCGACAGCAACTAATGAAAAACTGTTTTTT. This chain connects TRBV18 to TRBJ1-4, with D tentatively TRBD1 (5 bases). This CDR3 is 14 amino acids long. Germline V gene sequence: CDR1 KGHSH, CDR2 LQKENI. V lost 6 bases, J lost 0 bases, and 8 bases lay in between.

There are a few counts of this clone. V is TRBV28 and J is TRBJ2-7; a weak D match, TRBD1 (6 bases). Germline CDR1 MDHEN, CDR2 SYDVKM. The CDR3 contains 15 residues. Deletions cut 5 bases from V and 3 bases from J, with 17 bases between. CDR3 nucleotide sequence: TGTGCCAGCAGTCCCAGGGGTCCTGGCAACTACGAGCAGTACTTC. It codes for CASSPRGPGNYEQYF.

V is TRBV28 and J is TRBJ1-5, with 7 bases that match TRBD1. V was pared by 1 base and J by 4 bases, with 1 base of the junction left unmatched. The V gene's germline CDR1 is MDHEN and CDR2 SYDVKM. CDR3 size: 14 residues. In DNA form, the CDR3 reads TGTGCCAGCAGTTTATTACAGGGGAATCAGCCCCAGCATTTT. It is translated as CASSLLQGNQPQHF.

The V gene is TRBV2, the J gene TRBJ2-1; 7 bases map to TRBD2. Germline CDR1 reads SNHLY; CDR2 reads FYNNEI. Trimming removed 2 bases from V and 15 bases from J; junction bases left unmatched: 7. The CDR3 is made up of 12 amino acids. The CDR3 DNA sequence: TGTGCCAGCAGTGAAAGGGCGGGAGCTCCGTTCTTC. Residues: CASSERAGAPFF.

The DNA of the CDR3 is TGTGCCAGCAGCTCCGACACCATACGCACTGGCTACACCTTC. Its translation: CASSSDTIRTGYTF. The V call is TRBV6-2 or TRBV6-3, the J call TRBJ1-2; D not resolved. The CDR3 consists of 14 residues. Germline V lookup: CDR1 MNHEY, CDR2 SVGEGT. The V gene lost 6 bases and the J gene lost 7 bases, with 18 bases spanning the gap.

V and J are TRBV5-1 and TRBJ1-2; D is ambiguous. CDR3 size: 16 residues. The V and J ends lost 0 bases and 0 bases respectively, with 12 bases between them. Per the germline V gene, CDR1 is SGHRS and CDR2 is YFSETQ. The CDR3 DNA follows: TGCGCCAGCAGCTTGGGCGCAGGCCCAGCTAACTATGGCTACACCTTC. Its translation: CASSLGAGPANYGYTF.

V gene TRBV10-3 combines with J gene TRBJ1-3, with D maybe TRBD1 (6 bases). The CDR3 contains 13 residues. V was pared by 5 bases and J by 4 bases, with 9 bases between. Per germline, CDR1 ENHRY and CDR2 SYGVKD. The CDR3 spells CAISTGLGNTIYF. The CDR3 DNA sequence: TGTGCCATCAGTACAGGGCTAGGAAACACCATATATTTT.

The chain couples TRBV2 to TRBJ1-5; no reliable D call. The CDR3 runs to 12 residues. Germline loops: CDR1 SNHLY, CDR2 FYNNEI. Deletions cut 4 bases from V and 4 bases from J, with 5 bases between. Written as DNA, the CDR3 is TGTGCCAGCAGTGTTGAGAATCAGCCCCAGCATTTT. Protein sequence: CASSVENQPQHF.

J is TRBJ2-2 and V is TRBV9, with D possibly TRBD1 on 7 matching bases. Trimming left V 3 bases short and J 5 bases short, with 14 bases between. The CDR3 loop spans 15 amino acids. Germline CDR1 is SGDLS and CDR2 is YYNGEE. The CDR3 DNA sequence: TGTGCCAGCAGCGCGGGGGCAGGGGGTACCGGGGAGCTGTTTTTT. This codes for CASSAGAGGTGELFF.

The chain couples TRBV5-4 to TRBJ1-2; D not resolved. Trimming took off 6 bases at V and 2 bases at J, with 14 bases between the two ends. The CDR3 spans 14 residues. CDR1 and CDR2 from the germline V gene are SGHNT and YYREEE (reference sequence). The CDR3 sequence is CASTLRSENYGYTF. CDR3 nucleotide sequence: TGTGCCAGCACCCTGCGGTCAGAAAACTATGGCTACACCTTC.

The J gene is TRBJ1-1, the V gene TRBV3-1 (or the pseudogene TRBV3-2); the match to TRBD1 covers 9 bases. The germline CDR1 and CDR2 sequences are LGHDT and YNNKEL (reference sequence). The V and J ends lost 1 base and 4 bases, in that order; junction bases with no gene match: 1. The CDR3 length is 14 residues. DNA for the CDR3: TGTGCCAGCAGCCAAGTGGGACAGGGCACTGAAGCTTTCTTT. Translating gives CASSQVGQGTEAFF.

This clone was observed once. The chain is built from TRBV7-2 and TRBJ2-3; 9 nucleotides line up with TRBD2. The CDR3 covers 16 residues. The ends lost 5 bases at V and 7 bases at J; junction bases unmatched: 13. CDR1 and CDR2 (germline): SGHTA, FQGNSA. CDR3 DNA sequence: TGTGCCAGCAGCCCGCGGGGGCAGCGGGGGGTAAATACGCAGTATTTT. Its protein product is CASSPRGQRGVNTQYF.

The chain is built from TRBV27 and TRBJ1-1, with a tentative D call TRBD1 (6 bases). Trimming took off 4 bases at V and 4 bases at J, with 19 bases between the two ends. Germline-derived CDR1 and CDR2 are MNHEY and SMNVEV (reference sequence). CDR3 length: 16 residues. CDR3 region: CASSSLTGRGGTEAFF. DNA of the CDR3: TGTGCCAGCAGTTCTCTTACAGGGCGCGGGGGCACTGAAGCTTTCTTT.

The gene calls are TRBV27 and TRBJ1-5; TRBD1 is a possible D gene (6 bases). CDR1 and CDR2 from the germline V gene are MNHEY and SMNVEV (reference sequence). This CDR3 spans 14 amino acids. Trimming cost V 3 bases and J 6 bases, with 12 bases left between them. CDR3 sequence (DNA): TGTGCCAGCAGTTTCACAGGGAAAGCTCAGCCCCAGCATTTT. This codes for CASSFTGKAQPQHF.

CDR3: CASSSGTVEQYF. The DNA of the CDR3 is TGTGCCAGCAGTTCTGGGACAGTCGAGCAGTACTTC. The V call is TRBV28, the J call TRBJ2-7; 7 positions match TRBD1. V shed 4 bases and J 6 bases; nucleotides not matched to a gene: 3. The CDR3 is made up of 12 amino acids. Germline loops: CDR1 MDHEN, CDR2 SYDVKM.

The chain recombines TRBV24-1 with TRBJ1-2; the D is unclear. Trimming removed 3 bases at V and 6 bases at J, with 10 bases between. CDR3 length: 13 amino acids. Germline V gene sequence: CDR1 KGHDR, CDR2 SFDVKD. The CDR3 sequence: CATSDHGANGYTF. The CDR3 nucleotides are TGTGCCACCAGTGATCACGGAGCCAATGGCTACACCTTC.

The chain combines TRBV7-2 with TRBJ1-1; TRBD1 is a possible D gene (5 bases). V lost 1 base to trimming and J lost 6 bases, with 15 bases between them. Looked up from germline, CDR1 is SGHTA and CDR2 is FQGNSA. The CDR3 runs to 15 residues. The CDR3 loop reads CASSLVAGYDSEAFF. The DNA of the CDR3 is TGTGCCAGCAGCTTAGTGGCAGGGTATGATTCTGAAGCTTTCTTT. The complete variable domain, with remaining parts taken from reference TRBV7-2 and TRBJ1-1, reads GAGVSQSPSNKVTEKGKDVELRCDPISGHTALYWYRQSLGQGLEFLIYFQGNSAPDKSGLPSDRFSAERTGGSVSTLTIQRTQQEDSAVYLCASSLVAGYDSEAFFGQGTRLTVV.

This chain links TRBV15 with TRBJ1-2; D is unclear. The V gene lost 0 bases and the J gene lost 2 bases, with 10 bases spanning the gap. Germline-derived CDR1 and CDR2 are LNHNV and YYDKDF (reference sequence). The CDR3 length is 15 residues. The CDR3 sequence is CATSRDVGGNYGYTF. The CDR3 DNA sequence: TGTGCCACCAGCAGAGATGTAGGAGGGAACTATGGCTACACCTTC.

This chain links TRBV5-1 with TRBJ2-1; 8 positions match TRBD2. J gave up 3 bases and V 4 bases, and 6 bases lay outside the gene matches. CDR3 length: 15 amino acids. Germline loops: CDR1 SGHRS, CDR2 YFSETQ. The CDR3 DNA sequence: TGCGCCAGCAGCCACACTAGCGGACGCTACAATGAGCAGTTCTTC. It codes for CASSHTSGRYNEQFF.